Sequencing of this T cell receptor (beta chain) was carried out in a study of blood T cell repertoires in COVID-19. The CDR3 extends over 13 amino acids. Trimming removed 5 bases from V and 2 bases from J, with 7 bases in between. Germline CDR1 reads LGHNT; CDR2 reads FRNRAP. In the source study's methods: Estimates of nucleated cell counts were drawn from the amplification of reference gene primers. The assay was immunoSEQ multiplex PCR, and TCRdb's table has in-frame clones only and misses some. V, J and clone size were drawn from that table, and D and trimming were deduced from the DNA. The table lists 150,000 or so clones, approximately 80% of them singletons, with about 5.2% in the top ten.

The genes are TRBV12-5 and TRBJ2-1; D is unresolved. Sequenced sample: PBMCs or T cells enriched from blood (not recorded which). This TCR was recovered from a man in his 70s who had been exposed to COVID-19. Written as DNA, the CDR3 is TGTGCTAGTGGTACATCCCCCTACAATGAGCAGTTCTTC. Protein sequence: CASGTSPYNEQFF.